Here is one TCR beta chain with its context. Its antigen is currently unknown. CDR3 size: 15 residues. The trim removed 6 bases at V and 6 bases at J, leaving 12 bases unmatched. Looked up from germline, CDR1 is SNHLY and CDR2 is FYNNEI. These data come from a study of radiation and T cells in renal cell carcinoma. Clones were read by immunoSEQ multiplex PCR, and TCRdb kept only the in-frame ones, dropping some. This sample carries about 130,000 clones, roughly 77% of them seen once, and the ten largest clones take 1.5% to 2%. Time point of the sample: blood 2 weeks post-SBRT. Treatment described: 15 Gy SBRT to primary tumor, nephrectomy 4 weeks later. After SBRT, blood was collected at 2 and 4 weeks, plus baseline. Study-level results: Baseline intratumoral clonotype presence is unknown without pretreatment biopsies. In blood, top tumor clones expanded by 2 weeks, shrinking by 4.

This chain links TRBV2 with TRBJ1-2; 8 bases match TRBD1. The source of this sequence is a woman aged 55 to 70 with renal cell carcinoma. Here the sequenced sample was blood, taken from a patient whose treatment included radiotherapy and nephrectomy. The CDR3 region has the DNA TGTGCCAGCAGCGGGGACCCAGGGGGCGTGGATGGCTACACCTTC. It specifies CASSGDPGGVDGYTF.